Listed below are T cell receptor beta chains from one sample, sequenced in a study of cytomegalovirus exposure and HLA in healthy donors. Assay used: immunoSEQ multiplex PCR; TCRdb lists only in-frame clones, some missing. The sample records about 76,000 clones, 94% being singletons. The sample was PBMCs. The receptors shown here come from a man aged 18 to 29 in good health and CMV-seropositive. CDR3s include the opening cysteine and the closing phenylalanine or tryptophan. A D gene is named only where the DNA matches it firmly. A row's size may be missing; if present it is once, few, many or a size class.

v_call: TRBV5-1; d_call: NA; j_call: TRBJ1-1; clone_size: NA; cdr3_aa: CASSWGGRNTEAFF; cdr3_nt: TGCGCCAGCAGCTGGGGGGGCAGGAACACTGAAGCTTTCTTT
v_call: TRBV28; d_call: TRBD1; j_call: TRBJ1-2; clone_size: NA; cdr3_aa: CASSPTGTEGYTF; cdr3_nt: TGTGCCAGCAGCCCCACCGGGACAGAAGGCTACACCTTC
v_call: TRBV5-1; d_call: TRBD2; j_call: TRBJ2-3; clone_size: once; cdr3_aa: CASSLRQTSGTSGTQYF; cdr3_nt: TGCGCCAGCAGCCTACGGCAGACTAGCGGGACCTCGGGTACGCAGTATTTT
v_call: TRBV5-6; d_call: TRBD1; j_call: TRBJ2-1; clone_size: NA; cdr3_aa: CASSRVDRDENEQFF; cdr3_nt: TGTGCCAGCAGCCGGGTGGACAGGGATGAGAATGAGCAGTTCTTC
v_call: TRBV9; d_call: NA; j_call: TRBJ2-5; clone_size: NA; cdr3_aa: CASSVGGGGETQYF; cdr3_nt: TGTGCCAGCAGCGTAGGGGGGGGCGGGGAGACCCAGTACTTC
v_call: TRBV25-1; d_call: NA; j_call: TRBJ2-5; clone_size: once; cdr3_aa: CASSVRGPQETQYF; cdr3_nt: TGTGCCAGCAGTGTAAGAGGGCCCCAAGAGACCCAGTACTTC
v_call: TRBV19; d_call: NA; j_call: TRBJ1-1; clone_size: NA; cdr3_aa: CASTPGVWKVDTEAFF; cdr3_nt: TGTGCCAGTACCCCAGGTGTATGGAAGGTGGATACTGAAGCTTTCTTT
v_call: TRBV18; d_call: TRBD2; j_call: TRBJ2-3; clone_size: NA; cdr3_aa: CASSPLWTSGRETDTQYF; cdr3_nt: TGTGCCAGCTCACCTCTTTGGACTAGCGGGAGGGAAACAGATACGCAGTATTTT
v_call: TRBV5-1; d_call: TRBD2; j_call: TRBJ2-3; clone_size: once; cdr3_aa: CASSPRLGLADGTDTQYF; cdr3_nt: TGCGCCAGCAGCCCGAGGCTGGGACTAGCGGACGGCACAGATACGCAGTATTTT
v_call: TRBV9; d_call: TRBD2; j_call: TRBJ2-1; clone_size: NA; cdr3_aa: CASSVAAGRELENEQFF; cdr3_nt: TGTGCCAGCAGCGTAGCTGCGGGGCGGGAGTTAGAGAATGAGCAGTTCTTC
v_call: TRBV7-9; d_call: NA; j_call: TRBJ2-1; clone_size: NA; cdr3_aa: CASSLGGASISYNEQFF; cdr3_nt: TGTGCCAGCAGCTTGGGGGGAGCGTCCATCTCCTACAATGAGCAGTTCTTC